This T cell receptor beta chain appears in the sequencing data of a study of T-cell reconstitution after alpha-beta-depleted transplantation in children. General observations from the study: Expanded graft clones, several hundred of them, were reportedly the source of alpha-beta T cells about two months after transplant. Among T cells one year after transplant, newly produced cells accounted for most counts and diversity.

Unique molecular identifiers featured in how the TCRbeta library was prepared. TCRdb called the PCR reads again in MiXCR, with one record for every CDR3 protein. This sample has approximately 520,000 distinct CDR3 sequences; approximately 10% occur once, and the top ten carry approximately 15%. The V gene end was trimmed by 6 bases and the J gene end by 6 bases; junction bases not matched to a gene: 6. There are 14 residues in the CDR3. This clonotype was observed many times. Antigen unknown. The J gene is TRBJ2-2, the V gene TRBV12-3 or TRBV12-4; 8 bases agree with TRBD2. The sequence derives from a female patient aged 2-9 years who had a stem cell transplant for aplastic anemia, so the T cells may come from the graft donor. Sequencing used PBMCs, mostly from graft donor cells, obtained 180 days after TCRalphabeta/CD19-depleted stem cell transplant. CDR3 residues: CASSLGGAAGELFF. The CDR3 nucleotides read TGTGCCAGCAGCCTCGGGGGGGCCGCCGGGGAGCTGTTTTTT.